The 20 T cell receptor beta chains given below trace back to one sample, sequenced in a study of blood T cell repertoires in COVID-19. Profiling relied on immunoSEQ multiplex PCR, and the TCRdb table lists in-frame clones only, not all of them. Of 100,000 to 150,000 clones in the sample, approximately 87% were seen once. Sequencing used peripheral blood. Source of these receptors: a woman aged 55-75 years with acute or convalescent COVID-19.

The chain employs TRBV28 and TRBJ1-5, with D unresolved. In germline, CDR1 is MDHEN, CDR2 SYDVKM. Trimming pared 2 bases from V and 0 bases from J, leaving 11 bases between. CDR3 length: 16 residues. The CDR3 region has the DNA TGTGCCAGCAGTTTAAGAGGGCAGACTAGCAATCAGCCCCAGCATTTT. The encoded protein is CASSLRGQTSNQPQHF.

The CDR3 is CASSSQFYEQYF. CDR3 nucleotide sequence: TGTGCCAGCAGTTCCCAGTTCTACGAGCAGTACTTC. The chain has TRBV28 and TRBJ2-7, with unresolved D. Deletions cut 4 bases from V and 3 bases from J, with 7 bases between. The length of the CDR3 is 12 residues. Looked up from germline, CDR1 is MDHEN and CDR2 is SYDVKM.

The CDR3 loop is CASTPWGLAGGGNEQFF. CDR3 sequence (DNA): TGTGCCAGCACCCCTTGGGGGCTAGCGGGAGGGGGCAATGAGCAGTTCTTC. The chain uses TRBV27 and TRBJ2-1; 12 nucleotides match TRBD2. This CDR3 contains 17 residues. V lost 7 bases to trimming and J lost 6 bases; unmatched junction nucleotides: 13. Germline CDR1 MNHEY, CDR2 SMNVEV (reference sequence).

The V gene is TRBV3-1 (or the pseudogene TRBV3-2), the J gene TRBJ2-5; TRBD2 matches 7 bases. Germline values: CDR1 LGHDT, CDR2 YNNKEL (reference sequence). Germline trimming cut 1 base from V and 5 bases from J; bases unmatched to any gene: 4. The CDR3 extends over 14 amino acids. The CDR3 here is CASSQAGAGETQYF. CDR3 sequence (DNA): TGTGCCAGCAGCCAAGCGGGAGCGGGGGAGACCCAGTACTTC.

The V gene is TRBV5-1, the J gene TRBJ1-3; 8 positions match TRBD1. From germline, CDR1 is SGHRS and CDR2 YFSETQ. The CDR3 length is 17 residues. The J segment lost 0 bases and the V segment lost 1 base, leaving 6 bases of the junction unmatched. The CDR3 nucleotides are TGCGCCAGCAGCTTGAGGGCAGGGGGCAGCTCTGGAAACACCATATATTTT. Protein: CASSLRAGGSSGNTIYF.

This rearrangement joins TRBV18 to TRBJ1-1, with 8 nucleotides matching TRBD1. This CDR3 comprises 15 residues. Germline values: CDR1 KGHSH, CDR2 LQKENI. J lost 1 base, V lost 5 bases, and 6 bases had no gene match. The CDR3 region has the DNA TGTGCCAGCTCAGTTGACACAGGGGGGAACACTGAAGCTTTCTTT. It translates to CASSVDTGGNTEAFF.

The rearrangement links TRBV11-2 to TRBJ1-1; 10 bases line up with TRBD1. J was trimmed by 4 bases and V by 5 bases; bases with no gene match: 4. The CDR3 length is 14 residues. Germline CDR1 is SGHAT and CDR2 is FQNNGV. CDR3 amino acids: CASSRRDRGTEAFF. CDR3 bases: TGTGCCAGCAGCCGCCGGGACAGGGGCACTGAAGCTTTCTTT.

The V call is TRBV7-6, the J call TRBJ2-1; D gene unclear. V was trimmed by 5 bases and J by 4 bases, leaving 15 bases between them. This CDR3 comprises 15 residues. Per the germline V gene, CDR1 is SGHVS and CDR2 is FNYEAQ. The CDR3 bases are TGTGCCAGCAGCCAACTTCCGGTTACTTACAATGAGCAGTTCTTC. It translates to CASSQLPVTYNEQFF.

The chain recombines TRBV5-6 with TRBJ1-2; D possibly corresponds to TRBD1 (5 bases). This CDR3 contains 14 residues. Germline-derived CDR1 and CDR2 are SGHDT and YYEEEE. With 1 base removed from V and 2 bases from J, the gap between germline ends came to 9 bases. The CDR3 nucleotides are TGTGCCAGCAGCTTGACCGGGGGGAACTATGGCTACACCTTC. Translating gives CASSLTGGNYGYTF.

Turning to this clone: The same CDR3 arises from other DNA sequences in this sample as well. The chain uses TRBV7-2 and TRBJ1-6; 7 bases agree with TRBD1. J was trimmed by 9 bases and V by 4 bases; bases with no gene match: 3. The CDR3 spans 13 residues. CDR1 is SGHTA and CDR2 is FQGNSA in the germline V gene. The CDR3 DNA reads TGTGCCAGCAGCTCCGCAGGGGGTTCACCCCTCCACTTT. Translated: CASSSAGGSPLHF.

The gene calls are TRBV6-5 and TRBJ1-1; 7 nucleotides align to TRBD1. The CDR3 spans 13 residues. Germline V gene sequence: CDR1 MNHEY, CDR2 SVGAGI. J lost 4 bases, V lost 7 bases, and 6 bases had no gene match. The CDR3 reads CASNTQGGTEAFF. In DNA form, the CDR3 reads TGTGCCAGCAATACCCAGGGGGGCACTGAAGCTTTCTTT.

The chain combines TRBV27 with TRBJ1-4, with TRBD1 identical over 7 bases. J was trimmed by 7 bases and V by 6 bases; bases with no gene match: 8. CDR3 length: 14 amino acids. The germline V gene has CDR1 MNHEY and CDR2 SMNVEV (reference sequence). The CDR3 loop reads CASRRQGFSEKLFF. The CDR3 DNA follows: TGTGCCAGCAGACGACAGGGCTTTTCTGAAAAACTGTTTTTT.

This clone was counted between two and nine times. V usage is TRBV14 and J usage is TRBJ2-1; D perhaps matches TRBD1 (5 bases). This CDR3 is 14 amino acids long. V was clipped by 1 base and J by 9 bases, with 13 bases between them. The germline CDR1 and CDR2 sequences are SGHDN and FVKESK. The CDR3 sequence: CASSQVVGVGEQFF. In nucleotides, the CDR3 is TGTGCCAGCAGCCAAGTTGTAGGGGTCGGTGAGCAGTTCTTC.

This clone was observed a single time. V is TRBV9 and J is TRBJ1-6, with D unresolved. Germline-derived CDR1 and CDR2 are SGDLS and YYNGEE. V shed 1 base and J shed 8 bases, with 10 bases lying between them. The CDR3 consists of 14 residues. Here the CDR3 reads CASSVRGTDSPLHF. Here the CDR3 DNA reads TGTGCCAGCAGCGTACGGGGTACCGATTCACCCCTCCACTTT.

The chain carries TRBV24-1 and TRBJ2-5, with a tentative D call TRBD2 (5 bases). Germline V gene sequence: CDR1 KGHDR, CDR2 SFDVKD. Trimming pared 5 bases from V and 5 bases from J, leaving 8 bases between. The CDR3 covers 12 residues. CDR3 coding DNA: TGTGCCACCAGTGGTCTAGCTGAGACCCAGTACTTC. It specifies CATSGLAETQYF.

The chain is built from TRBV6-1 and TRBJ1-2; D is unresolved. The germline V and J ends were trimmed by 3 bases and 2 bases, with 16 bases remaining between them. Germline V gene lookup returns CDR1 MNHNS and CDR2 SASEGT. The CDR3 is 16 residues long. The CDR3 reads CASSDSKQPRNYGYTF. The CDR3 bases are TGTGCCAGCAGTGATTCGAAACAGCCCAGGAACTATGGCTACACCTTC.

The DNA of the CDR3 is TGTGCCAGCAGCCAAGAACTAACCTATGGCTACACCTTC. Its protein product is CASSQELTYGYTF. The chain couples TRBV3-1 (or the pseudogene TRBV3-2) to TRBJ1-2; D unresolved. Trimming left V 0 bases short and J 4 bases short, with 6 bases between. The CDR3 consists of 13 residues. The V gene's germline CDR1 is LGHDT and CDR2 YNNKEL (reference sequence).

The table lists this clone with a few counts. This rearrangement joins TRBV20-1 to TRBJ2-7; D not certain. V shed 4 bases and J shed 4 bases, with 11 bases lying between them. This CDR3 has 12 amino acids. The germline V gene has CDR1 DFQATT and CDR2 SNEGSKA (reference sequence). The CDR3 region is CSATETDYEQYF. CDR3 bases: TGCAGTGCTACTGAGACTGATTACGAGCAGTACTTC.

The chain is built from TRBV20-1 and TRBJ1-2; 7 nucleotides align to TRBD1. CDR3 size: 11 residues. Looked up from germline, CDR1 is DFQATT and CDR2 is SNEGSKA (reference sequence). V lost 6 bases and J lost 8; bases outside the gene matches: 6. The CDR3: CSAWQGVGYTF. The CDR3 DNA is TGCAGTGCATGGCAGGGGGTCGGCTACACCTTC.

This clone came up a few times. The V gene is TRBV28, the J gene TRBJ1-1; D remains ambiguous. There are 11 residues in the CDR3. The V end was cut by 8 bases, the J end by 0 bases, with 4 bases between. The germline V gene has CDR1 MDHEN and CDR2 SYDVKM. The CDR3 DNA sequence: TGTGCCAGCCAGGTGAACACTGAAGCTTTCTTT. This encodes CASQVNTEAFF. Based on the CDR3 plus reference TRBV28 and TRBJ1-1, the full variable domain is DVKVTQSSRYLVKRTGEKVFLECVQDMDHENMFWYRQDPGLGLRLIYFSYDVKMKEKGDIPEGYSVSREKKERFSLILESASTNQTSMYLCASQVNTEAFFGQGTRLTVV.